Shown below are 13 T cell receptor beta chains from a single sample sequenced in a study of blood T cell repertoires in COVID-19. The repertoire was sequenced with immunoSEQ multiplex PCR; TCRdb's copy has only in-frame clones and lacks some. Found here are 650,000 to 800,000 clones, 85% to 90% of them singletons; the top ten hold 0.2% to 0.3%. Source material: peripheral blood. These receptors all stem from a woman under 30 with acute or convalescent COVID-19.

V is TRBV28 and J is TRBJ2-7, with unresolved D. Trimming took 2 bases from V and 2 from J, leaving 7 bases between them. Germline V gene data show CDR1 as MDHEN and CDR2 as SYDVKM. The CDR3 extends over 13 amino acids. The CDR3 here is CASSLDGAYEQYF. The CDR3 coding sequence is TGTGCCAGCAGTTTAGACGGAGCCTACGAGCAGTACTTC. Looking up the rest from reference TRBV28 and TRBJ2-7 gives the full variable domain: DVKVTQSSRYLVKRTGEKVFLECVQDMDHENMFWYRQDPGLGLRLIYFSYDVKMKEKGDIPEGYSVSREKKERFSLILESASTNQTSMYLCASSLDGAYEQYFGPGTRLTVT.

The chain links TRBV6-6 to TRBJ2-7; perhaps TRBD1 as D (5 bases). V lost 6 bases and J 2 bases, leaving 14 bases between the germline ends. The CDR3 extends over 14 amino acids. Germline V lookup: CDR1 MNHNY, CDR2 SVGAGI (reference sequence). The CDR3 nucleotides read TGTGCCAGCAGGTCCACCAGGGATGCCTACGAGCAGTACTTC. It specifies CASRSTRDAYEQYF.

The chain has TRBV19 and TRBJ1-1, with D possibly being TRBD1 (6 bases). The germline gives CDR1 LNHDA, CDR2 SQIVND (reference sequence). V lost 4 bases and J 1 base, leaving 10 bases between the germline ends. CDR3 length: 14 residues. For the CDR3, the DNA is TGTGCCAGTAGTACAGGACAGCCGAACACTGAAGCTTTCTTT. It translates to CASSTGQPNTEAFF. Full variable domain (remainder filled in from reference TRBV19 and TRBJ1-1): DGGITQSPKYLFRKEGQNVTLSCEQNLNHDAMYWYRQDPGQGLRLIYYSQIVNDFQKGDIAEGYSVSREKKESFPLTVTSAQKNPTAFYLCASSTGQPNTEAFFGQGTRLTVV.

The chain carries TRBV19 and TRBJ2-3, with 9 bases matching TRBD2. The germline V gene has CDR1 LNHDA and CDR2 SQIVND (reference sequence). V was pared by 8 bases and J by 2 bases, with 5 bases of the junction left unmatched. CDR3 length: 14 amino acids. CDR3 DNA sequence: TGTGCCAGTGGGCTAGCGGGGTACACAGATACGCAGTATTTT. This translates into CASGLAGYTDTQYF.

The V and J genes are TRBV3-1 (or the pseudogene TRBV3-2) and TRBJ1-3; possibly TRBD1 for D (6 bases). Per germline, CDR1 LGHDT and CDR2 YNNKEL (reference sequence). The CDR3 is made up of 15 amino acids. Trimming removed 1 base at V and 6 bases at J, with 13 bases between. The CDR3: CASSQVRGSKNTIYF. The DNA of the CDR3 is TGTGCCAGCAGCCAAGTAAGGGGGAGTAAAAACACCATATATTTT.

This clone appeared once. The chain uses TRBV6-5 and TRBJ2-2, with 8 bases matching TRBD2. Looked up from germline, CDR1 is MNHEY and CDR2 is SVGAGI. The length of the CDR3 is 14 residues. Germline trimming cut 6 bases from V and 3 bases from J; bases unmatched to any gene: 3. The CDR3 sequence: CASSLGGDTGELFF. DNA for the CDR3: TGTGCCAGCAGCCTCGGGGGGGACACCGGGGAGCTGTTTTTT.

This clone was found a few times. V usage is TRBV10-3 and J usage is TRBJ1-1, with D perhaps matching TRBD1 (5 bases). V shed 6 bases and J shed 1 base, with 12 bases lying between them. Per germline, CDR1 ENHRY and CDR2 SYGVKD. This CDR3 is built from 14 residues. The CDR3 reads CAISSTAGNTEAFF. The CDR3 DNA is TGTGCCATCAGCTCGACAGCAGGGAACACTGAAGCTTTCTTT.

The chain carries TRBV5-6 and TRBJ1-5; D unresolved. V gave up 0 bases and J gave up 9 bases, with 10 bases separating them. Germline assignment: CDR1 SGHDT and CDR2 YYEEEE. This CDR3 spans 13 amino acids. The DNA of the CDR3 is TGTGCCAGCAGCTTGGGCCGGGGTCTGCCCCAGCATTTT. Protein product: CASSLGRGLPQHF.

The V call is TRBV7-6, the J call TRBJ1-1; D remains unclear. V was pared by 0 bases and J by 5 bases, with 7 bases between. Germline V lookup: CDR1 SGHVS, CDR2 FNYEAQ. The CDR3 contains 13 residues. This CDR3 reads CASSLAPYTEAFF. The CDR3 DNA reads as TGTGCCAGCAGCTTAGCCCCTTATACTGAAGCTTTCTTT.

CDR3 residues: CASSHTTSSTYEQYF. The DNA of the CDR3 is TGTGCCAGCAGCCATACGACATCCTCAACCTACGAGCAGTACTTC. The V call is TRBV11-2, the J call TRBJ2-7; D is uncertain. Germline values: CDR1 SGHAT, CDR2 FQNNGV. This CDR3 region has 15 residues. Deletions cut 5 bases from V and 2 bases from J, with 16 bases between.

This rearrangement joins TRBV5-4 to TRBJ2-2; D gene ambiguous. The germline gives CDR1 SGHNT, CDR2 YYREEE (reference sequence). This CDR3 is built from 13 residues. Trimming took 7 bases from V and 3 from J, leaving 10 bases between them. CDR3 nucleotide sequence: TGTGCCAGCGGCGGAAGCCACACCGGGGAGCTGTTTTTT. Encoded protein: CASGGSHTGELFF.

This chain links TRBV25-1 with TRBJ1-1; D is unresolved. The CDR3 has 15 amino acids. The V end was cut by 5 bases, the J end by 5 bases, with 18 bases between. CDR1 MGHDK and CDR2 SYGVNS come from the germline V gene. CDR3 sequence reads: CASSSEGRGFTEAFF. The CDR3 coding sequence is TGTGCCAGCAGTTCTGAAGGACGGGGATTTACTGAAGCTTTCTTT.

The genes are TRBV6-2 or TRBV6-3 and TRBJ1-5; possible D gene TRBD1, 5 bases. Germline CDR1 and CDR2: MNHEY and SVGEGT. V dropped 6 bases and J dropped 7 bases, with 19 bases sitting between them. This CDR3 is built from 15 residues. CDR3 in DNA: TGTGCCAGCAGCGCTCGGGGGGGTCTAGGACAGCCCCAGCATTTT. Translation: CASSARGGLGQPQHF.